These T cell receptor beta chains were read from a single sample in a study of T cell repertoires in cytomegalovirus infection. TCRdb re-called the reads with MiXCR, one entry per CDR3 protein. The table has a few hundred thousand distinct CDR3 sequences, 40% seen once; the top ten hold about 48%. These receptors' targets are unknown. Material: cultured PBMCs, obtained from culture after CMV antigen stimulation. These receptors all stem from a human donor in good health (CMV status not recorded). Some clones in this sample may be carry-over from other donors' samples. The CDR3 runs from the conserved cysteine through the conserved F or W. Each record gives: V gene, J gene, clone size, D gene, CDR3 DNA, CDR3 protein. A D gene is named only where the DNA matches it firmly. Clone size is given for some rows only: seen once, a few or many times, or a class if the clone is expanded.

>TRBV28|TRBJ2-1|.|.
TGTGCCAGCAGTCTTCCCTCCCCGCACCAGCGCAATGAGCAGTTCTTC
CASSLPSPHQRNEQFF
>TRBV29-1|TRBJ2-7|once|TRBD1
TGCAGCGTTGCGTTGGGAGGACAGGGGATTTCCGAGCAGTACTTC
CSVALGGQGISEQYF
>TRBV7-8|TRBJ2-1|few|.
TGTGCCAGCAGCTTGGGGACCGTTGTAGGGGAGCAGTTCTTC
CASSLGTVVGEQFF
>TRBV12-3/TRBV12-4|TRBJ1-6|.|.
TGTGCCAGCAGTCCCCCTCGAGGTAATTCACCCCTCCACTTT
CASSPPRGNSPLHF
>TRBV12-3/TRBV12-4|TRBJ2-1|.|.
TGTGCCAGCAGTTTCATCACAGCTGAGTTTCAGTTCTTC
CASSFITAEFQFF
>TRBV7-4|TRBJ2-1|.|TRBD2
TGTGCCAGCAGACCCGCGGGACTAGCTTCTGGTGAGCAGTTCTTC
CASRPAGLASGEQFF
>TRBV20-1|TRBJ1-4|.|.
TGCAGTGCTAGAGATCTGCAGGCAACTAATGAAAAACTGTTTTTT
CSARDLQATNEKLFF
>TRBV7-2|TRBJ2-7|few|TRBD2
TGTGCCAGCAGCTTACCCCAGCGGGGGGGACCTGCCTACGAGCAGTACTTC
CASSLPQRGGPAYEQYF
>TRBV7-2|TRBJ1-5|few|.
TGTGCCAGCACCATAGCGGGCGGCAATCAGCCCCAGCATTTT
CASTIAGGNQPQHF
>TRBV7-2|TRBJ2-7|many|.
TGTGCCAGCAGCTTAGCTTTTTCTGGCGGAACGTACTACGAGCAGTACTTC
CASSLAFSGGTYYEQYF
>TRBV6-1|TRBJ2-4|.|TRBD2
TGTGCCAGCAGTTCAATAACCGGGACTAGCGGGGAGAGGTGGGCCAAAAACATTCAGTACTTC
CASSSITGTSGERWAKNIQYF
>TRBV7-2|TRBJ1-5|few|.
TGTGCCAGCAGCCCCTGGACAGCCGATAATCAGCCCCAGCATTTT
CASSPWTADNQPQHF
>TRBV7-8|TRBJ1-1|few|TRBD1
TGTGCCAGCACCAAAGGGGGCACATGGGGGACTGAAGCTTTCTTT
CASTKGGTWGTEAFF
>TRBV7-2|TRBJ2-1|many|.
TGTGCCAGCAGCCCAACTAGTCCCAACAATGAGCAGTTCTTC
CASSPTSPNNEQFF
>TRBV7-6|TRBJ1-1|.|.
TGTGCCAGCAGATCTCAAAACACTGAAGCTTTCTTT
CASRSQNTEAFF
>TRBV11-3|TRBJ2-1|.|TRBD2
TGTGCCAGCGCTAAGACTAGCGTATACAATGAGCAGTTCTTC
CASAKTSVYNEQFF
>TRBV7-2|TRBJ2-3|few|TRBD1
TGTGCCAGCAGCTTAGCGGGGACAGTGGGCACAGATACGCAGTATTTT
CASSLAGTVGTDTQYF
>TRBV14|TRBJ2-3|.|.
TGTGCCAGCAGCCAAGAAGGGGGAGAGTGGGTAGCCGGCACAGATACGCAGTATTTT
CASSQEGGEWVAGTDTQYF
>TRBV7-9|TRBJ2-5|.|.
TGTGCCAGCGAGGAGGGAGCGGGCAAAAACTCTCAAGAGACCCAGTACTTC
CASEEGAGKNSQETQYF
>TRBV20-1|TRBJ2-7|.|TRBD2
TGCAGTGCTAGTGGTGGGAATCCGGGGCTAGCGGGAGGTCTTCGTCGATCCTACGAGCAGTACTTC
CSASGGNPGLAGGLRRSYEQYF
>TRBV27|TRBJ2-5|.|TRBD1
TGTGCCAGCAGTCCACAGTCCAGGGGGCCGTGGGAGACCCAGTACTTC
CASSPQSRGPWETQYF
>TRBV7-9|TRBJ2-1|.|.
TGTGCCAGCAGCTTAGCGATTGGAGGGATAAATGAGCAGTTCTTC
CASSLAIGGINEQFF
>TRBV7-2|TRBJ2-7|many|TRBD1
TGTGCCAGCAGCTTGACAGGGGGTGGGGTGAGCTCCTACGAGCAGTACTTC
CASSLTGGGVSSYEQYF
>TRBV7-8|TRBJ2-7|few|TRBD2
TGTGCCAGCAGCCAAAGGAGCGGCGGGGGGACACTAATCTACGAGCAGTACTTC
CASSQRSGGGTLIYEQYF
>TRBV5-1|TRBJ2-2|.|.
TGCGCCAGCAGCTTGGGACAGCCAAACACCGGGGAGCTGTTTTTT
CASSLGQPNTGELFF
>TRBV6-2/TRBV6-3|TRBJ2-3|once|.
TGTGCCAGCAGTGGAAGGGTGGGCAGGGTTGCCACAGATACGCAGTATTTT
CASSGRVGRVATDTQYF
>TRBV7-6|TRBJ1-1|.|.
TGTGCCAGCAGCTTAGGGGGCGCTTGGACTGAAGCTTTCTTT
CASSLGGAWTEAFF
>TRBV28|TRBJ1-2|.|.
TGTGCCAGCAGTTTTGGGGAGCCAGGCTACACCTTC
CASSFGEPGYTF
>TRBV7-6|TRBJ2-3|few|TRBD2
TGTGCCAGCAGCACCACTAGCGGGAGCACAGATACGCAGTATTTT
CASSTTSGSTDTQYF
>TRBV7-2|TRBJ1-2|many|TRBD1
TGTGCCAGCGCTGGGGATGACAGGGGGGAGGTCTATGGCTACACCTTC
CASAGDDRGEVYGYTF
>TRBV7-6|TRBJ2-2|many|.
TGTGCCAGCAGCTTGAGGGGGAGCCCGAGGGTCGGGGAGCTGTTTTTT
CASSLRGSPRVGELFF
>TRBV7-9|TRBJ2-1|few|TRBD2
TGTGCCAGCAGCAAGTCCGGACTAGCGGCGGTCAATGAGCAGTTCTTC
CASSKSGLAAVNEQFF
>TRBV19|TRBJ2-7|once|.
TGTGCCAGTAGTACCTATGGGACCGAGCAGTACTTC
CASSTYGTEQYF
>TRBV7-2|TRBJ2-7|.|.
TGTGCCAGCAGCTTCGGTGCTGCTCCCTACGAGCAGTACTTC
CASSFGAAPYEQYF
>TRBV27|TRBJ2-7|.|TRBD1
TGTGCCAGCAGATCCGACAGGGGGGAGGACGAGCAGTACTTC
CASRSDRGEDEQYF
>TRBV18|TRBJ1-1|.|.
TGTGCCAGCTCCATGGAGGTTTTGAACACTGAAGCTTTCTTT
CASSMEVLNTEAFF
>TRBV20-1|TRBJ1-1|.|.
TGCAGTGCTATGGGGTTGACTGAAGCTTTCTTT
CSAMGLTEAFF
>TRBV6-6|TRBJ2-5|once|.
TGTGCCAGCAGTTACTCTTGGGGGCGGGAGACCCAGTACTTC
CASSYSWGRETQYF
>TRBV11-2|TRBJ2-3|.|TRBD1
TGTGCCAGCAGCTACGGGACAGGCCAGCTAGTTACGCAGTATTTT
CASSYGTGQLVTQYF
>TRBV6-5|TRBJ2-3|.|.
TGTGCCAGCAGACGACTAGGTGATACGCAGTATTTT
CASRRLGDTQYF
>TRBV7-2|TRBJ2-5|many|.
TGTGCCAGCAGCTCCACTTGGGCCCAAGAGACCCAGTACTTC
CASSSTWAQETQYF
>TRBV12-3/TRBV12-4|TRBJ1-1|many|.
TGTGCCAGCAGCTCCCGGGGGAACACTGAAGCTTTCTTT
CASSSRGNTEAFF